This record covers a single TCR beta chain. This clonotype came up a few times. It lacks a known antigen. Per-base qualities were not stored, and no clone one base away is much larger. The entry originates in a study of CD8 T cells in ankylosing spondylitis (dated by TCRdb to between 2016 and 2019). In terms of the full investigation: The study set out to find disease-linked TCR variants by profiling T cell receptor beta repertoires in ankylosing spondylitis patients and healthy donors. In total, the full study cohort was made up of approximately 99 healthy donors and 20 to 25 ankylosing spondylitis patients. Peripheral blood was sampled, and synovial fluid was additionally collected from ankylosing spondylitis patients.

Sequencing was performed on an Illumina HiSeq 2500. TCR beta libraries were prepared by quantitative 5'-RACE with molecular barcodes. Regarding the original processing steps: To identify disease-linked TCR variants, a new computational method was used, one built on a probabilistic model of VDJ rearrangement. TCRdb reprocessing: public reads trimmed at Q25 with fastp, clones called with MiXCR, in-frame beta chains kept. Every distinct CDR3 protein forms one entry, paired with its most common genes and DNA. The V and J calls and clone size are TCRdb's, not the authors'. For this sample the table gives around 450,000 distinct CDR3 sequences, of which more than 25% were detected only once. Clones ranked in the top ten supply roughly 0.8% of the sample. Points the paper makes about the study in general: A CD8+ phenotype was shown by the disease-linked clones, which were found at relatively low frequencies in peripheral blood. Some of the motif variants had been reported before in the synovial fluid and blood of reactive arthritis patients, a finding that suggests common disease-initiation mechanisms. A TCR beta motif of several highly homologous amino acid variants appeared characteristic of blood from ankylosing spondylitis patients. According to the report, matched synovial fluid samples from ankylosing spondylitis patients were significantly enriched for the disease-linked clones.

The receptor comes from a male donor with ankylosing spondylitis. The sample comprised blood, either unsorted or a sorted T cell fraction (not recorded which).

Here is the DNA: TGCGCCAGCAGCTTGGAGGCGGGGCACAATGAGCAGTTCTTC. Protein translation: CASSLEAGHNEQFF. The rearranged chain carries TRBV5-1 and TRBJ2-1; the D gene is perhaps TRBD2, from 6 matching bases. The CDR3 goes from the cysteine to the phenylalanine over 14 residues. Only CDR3 DNA is held: 42 bases, read in frame from base 1. Via the germline V gene, CDR1 is SGHRS and CDR2 YFSETQ. V is cut by 0 bases and J by 5 bases, and the space between the germline ends is 9 bases.